This T cell receptor (beta chain) was observed in a study of graft-versus-host responses after intestinal transplantation. Method: immunoSEQ multiplex PCR; TCRdb's copy keeps in-frame clones and lacks some. The sample lists about 69,000 clones; roughly 92% were seen once. This clone has only a few counts. CDR1 and CDR2 from the germline V gene are SGHDN and FVKESK. Trimming pared 2 bases from V and 2 bases from J, leaving 4 bases between. The CDR3 has 13 amino acids. This TCR was recovered from a human patient who received an intestinal transplant, so some T cells may come from the graft donor. The sequenced sample was bone marrow, obtained nearly 750 days after intestinal transplantation. The V and J genes are TRBV14 and TRBJ1-5; D ambiguous. The CDR3 is CASSQQGNQPQHF. In nucleotides, the CDR3 is TGTGCCAGCAGCCAACAGGGCAATCAGCCCCAGCATTTT. Looking up the rest from reference TRBV14 and TRBJ1-5 gives the full variable domain: EAGVTQFPSHSVIEKGQTVTLRCDPISGHDNLYWYRRVMGKEIKFLLHFVKESKQDESGMPNNRFLAERTGGTYSTLKVQPAELEDSGVYFCASSQQGNQPQHFGDGTRLSIL.